A selection of T cell receptor beta chains follows, all from one sample in a study of tumor-infiltrating lymphocytes in localized non-small cell lung cancer. Sequencing was performed with immunoSEQ multiplex PCR; in TCRdb, only in-frame clones are kept and a portion is missing. The sample records over 10,000 clones, roughly 82% being singletons. Material: uninvolved lung tissue not adjacent to the tumor. These receptors were taken from a human donor with non-small cell lung cancer. Each CDR3 is given with its conserved first and last residue. The listing skips clone size in some rows; elsewhere it reads once, few, many or a size class.

V gene: TRBV5-5
clone size: -
CDR3 length: 14
CDR3 protein: CASSFGQANEKLFF

V gene: TRBV29-1
clone size: -
CDR3 length: 14
CDR3 protein: CSVVTGLAVSEQFF

V gene: TRBV10-3
clone size: -
CDR3 length: 13
CDR3 protein: CAITRGVNYGYTF

V gene: TRBV19
clone size: -
CDR3 length: 21
CDR3 protein: CASSTGTGGFLGLTLKREAFF

V gene: TRBV19
clone size: -
CDR3 length: 13
CDR3 protein: CASSTDRGGQQFF

V gene: TRBV11-2
clone size: -
CDR3 length: 17
CDR3 protein: CASSSKGLAGGTGELFF

V gene: TRBV2
clone size: large
CDR3 length: 16
CDR3 protein: CASIGQGATRTDTQYF

V gene: TRBV4-3
clone size: -
CDR3 length: 15
CDR3 protein: CASSQESGESDTQYF

V gene: TRBV7-2
clone size: -
CDR3 length: 18
CDR3 protein: CASSLSGGGPVGTGELFF

V gene: TRBV5-1
clone size: -
CDR3 length: 15
CDR3 protein: CASSFGGGLTDTQYF

V gene: TRBV5-8
clone size: -
CDR3 length: 13
CDR3 protein: CASRRGGSYEQYF

V gene: TRBV14
clone size: few
CDR3 length: 15
CDR3 protein: CASSQVGQGAIEQYF

V gene: TRBV18
clone size: few
CDR3 length: 13
CDR3 protein: CASSPGSGGGYTF

V gene: TRBV2
clone size: -
CDR3 length: 14
CDR3 protein: CASAAGVQGQPQHF

V gene: TRBV19
clone size: -
CDR3 length: 17
CDR3 protein: CASSISGTGSLKNIQYF

V gene: TRBV25-1
clone size: -
CDR3 length: 16
CDR3 protein: CASSDPGLRGGNEQYF

V gene: TRBV7-8
clone size: -
CDR3 length: 16
CDR3 protein: CASTSGQGRANEKLFF

V gene: TRBV5-8
clone size: -
CDR3 length: 12
CDR3 protein: CASSDYTYEQYF

V gene: TRBV5-6
clone size: -
CDR3 length: 14
CDR3 protein: CASRDSGSNQPQHF

V gene: TRBV6-5
clone size: -
CDR3 length: 16
CDR3 protein: CASSYSRGNSNTEAFF

V gene: TRBV9
clone size: -
CDR3 length: 15
CDR3 protein: CASSVATSNYNEQFF

V gene: TRBV7-2
clone size: -
CDR3 length: 14
CDR3 protein: CASSFGDSGNTIYF

V gene: TRBV7-2
clone size: -
CDR3 length: 14
CDR3 protein: CASSPRGLTNEQFF

V gene: TRBV4-1
clone size: -
CDR3 length: 15
CDR3 protein: CASSTTGVVNEKLFF

V gene: TRBV5-6
clone size: -
CDR3 length: 14
CDR3 protein: CASSAGRTLGTQYF

V gene: TRBV20-1
clone size: -
CDR3 length: 10
CDR3 protein: CSAPESGYTF

V gene: TRBV5-1
clone size: -
CDR3 length: 15
CDR3 protein: CASSLGGQTYNEQFF

V gene: TRBV6-4
clone size: -
CDR3 length: 16
CDR3 protein: CASSDSTSGGLNEQFF

V gene: TRBV5-1
clone size: -
CDR3 length: 13
CDR3 protein: CASSLVLNTEAFF

V gene: TRBV7-2
clone size: -
CDR3 length: 12
CDR3 protein: CASSLNRDTQYF

V gene: TRBV9
clone size: -
CDR3 length: 14
CDR3 protein: CASSVRADNSPLHF

V gene: TRBV12-5
clone size: few
CDR3 length: 13
CDR3 protein: CASGTTENQPQHF

V gene: TRBV12-5
clone size: -
CDR3 length: 13
CDR3 protein: CASRVGGTGELFF

V gene: TRBV5-6
clone size: -
CDR3 length: 11
CDR3 protein: CASSLRYGYTF

V gene: TRBV2
clone size: -
CDR3 length: 14
CDR3 protein: CASSPTGAKNIQYF

V gene: TRBV4-2
clone size: -
CDR3 length: 16
CDR3 protein: CASSLRVMSGAYEQYF

V gene: TRBV19
clone size: -
CDR3 length: 15
CDR3 protein: CASSMGVLGSTEAFF

V gene: TRBV28
clone size: -
CDR3 length: 15
CDR3 protein: CASRPFGHPNNEQFF

V gene: TRBV7-2
clone size: few
CDR3 length: 18
CDR3 protein: CASSSASGGAGGANVLTF

V gene: TRBV7-9
clone size: -
CDR3 length: 15
CDR3 protein: CASSFGQGGLYGYTF

V gene: TRBV19
clone size: -
CDR3 length: 15
CDR3 protein: CASSKLTDGDYGYTF

V gene: TRBV7-2
clone size: -
CDR3 length: 17
CDR3 protein: CASSPTGYLSGANVLTF

V gene: TRBV25-1
clone size: medium-sized
CDR3 length: 15
CDR3 protein: CASSEAKGWNSPLHF

V gene: TRBV4-1
clone size: -
CDR3 length: 13
CDR3 protein: CASSEATSYEQYF

V gene: TRBV2
clone size: -
CDR3 length: 9
CDR3 protein: CASSDGYTF

V gene: TRBV5-1
clone size: -
CDR3 length: 12
CDR3 protein: CASQGGLPEQYF

V gene: TRBV21-1
clone size: -
CDR3 length: 18
CDR3 protein: CASSKVRPRGNLRTEAFF

V gene: TRBV21-1
clone size: -
CDR3 length: 15
CDR3 protein: CASSNGGFGLYEQYF